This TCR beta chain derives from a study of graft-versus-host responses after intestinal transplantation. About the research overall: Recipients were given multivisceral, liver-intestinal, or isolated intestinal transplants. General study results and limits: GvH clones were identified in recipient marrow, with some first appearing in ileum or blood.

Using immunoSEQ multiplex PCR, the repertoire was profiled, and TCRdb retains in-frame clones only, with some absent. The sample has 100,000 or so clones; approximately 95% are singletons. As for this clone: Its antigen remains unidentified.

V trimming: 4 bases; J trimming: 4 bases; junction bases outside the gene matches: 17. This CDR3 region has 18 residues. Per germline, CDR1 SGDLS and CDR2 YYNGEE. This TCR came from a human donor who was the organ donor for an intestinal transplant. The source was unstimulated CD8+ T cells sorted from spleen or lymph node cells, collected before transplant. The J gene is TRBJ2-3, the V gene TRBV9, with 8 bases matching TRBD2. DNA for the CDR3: TGTGCCAGCAGCTCTAAAGCGGGGGAACGATTGGGCGCAGATACGCAGTATTTT. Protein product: CASSSKAGERLGADTQYF.